Listed below are T cell receptor beta chains from one sample, sequenced in a study of blood T cells in healthy people across ages. TCRdb analysed the 5' RACE reads with MiXCR anew, one entry per CDR3 protein. The table shows some 1.4 million distinct CDR3 sequences, with approximately 40% occurring only once. Source material: blood. These receptors were collected from a woman aged 18-29 years in good health. CDR3s include the opening cysteine and the closing phenylalanine or tryptophan. Each record gives: J gene, D gene, V gene, clone size, CDR3 protein, CDR3 DNA. A D gene is named only where the DNA matches it firmly. Clone size is shown for a subset of rows, as once, few, many or a class of expanded clone.

TRBJ2-1,NA,TRBV28,NA,CASSLTYTTEGSYNEQFF,TGTGCCAGCAGTTTAACCTACACCACGGAGGGATCCTACAATGAGCAGTTCTTC
TRBJ2-7,NA,TRBV5-1,once,CASSLGSGTLAYEQYF,TGCGCCAGCAGCTTGGGGTCCGGGACCCTTGCCTACGAGCAGTACTTC
TRBJ2-7,NA,TRBV27,few,CASSSGTWQYF,TGTGCCAGCAGTTCAGGGACGTGGCAGTACTTC
TRBJ1-5,NA,TRBV9,NA,CASSVGRDPYPNQPQHF,TGTGCCAGCAGCGTTGGAAGGGATCCCTACCCCAATCAGCCCCAGCATTTT
TRBJ2-7,TRBD1,TRBV10-3,NA,CAIRGQGREQYF,TGTGCCATCAGGGGACAGGGTAGGGAGCAGTACTTC
TRBJ1-2,NA,TRBV9,few,CASSVGDGYGYTF,TGTGCCAGCAGCGTAGGGGACGGCTATGGCTACACCTTC
TRBJ1-5,TRBD1,TRBV20-1,NA,CSARGGTGHQPQHF,TGCAGTGCTAGAGGGGGGACAGGGCATCAGCCCCAGCATTTT
TRBJ1-2,TRBD1,TRBV6-1,once,CASRATGVEGHTF,TGTGCCAGCAGGGCGACAGGGGTAGAGGGACACACCTTC
TRBJ1-2,TRBD1,TRBV18,NA,CASSPGTGAGSGYGYTF,TGTGCCAGCTCACCGGGGACAGGTGCTGGGTCGGGCTATGGCTACACCTTC
TRBJ1-6,TRBD1,TRBV27,many,CATRTGGAPRGSPLHF,TGTGCCACCAGGACAGGGGGCGCCCCTAGGGGGTCACCCCTCCACTTT
TRBJ1-6,TRBD1,TRBV6-5,NA,CASSFSPGQSSYNSPLHF,TGTGCCAGCAGTTTCTCCCCGGGACAGAGCTCCTATAATTCACCCCTCCACTTT
TRBJ1-1,NA,TRBV5-5,NA,CASSFLADLNTEAFF,TGTGCCAGCAGCTTTTTAGCCGACTTGAACACTGAAGCTTTCTTT
TRBJ1-2,NA,TRBV20-1,NA,CSAPSGVPESGYTF,TGCAGTGCTCCCAGCGGGGTCCCTGAGAGCGGCTACACCTTC
TRBJ2-3,TRBD2,TRBV11-2,NA,CASSLEPTSGITDTQYF,TGTGCCAGCAGCTTAGAACCGACTAGCGGGATCACAGATACGCAGTATTTT
TRBJ2-1,NA,TRBV4-2,few,CASSPRQGMETQFF,TGTGCCAGCAGTCCCCGCCAGGGGATGGAGACCCAGTTCTTC
TRBJ2-7,NA,TRBV28,many,CASSFQGPSYEQYF,TGTGCCAGCAGTTTCCAGGGCCCCTCCTACGAGCAGTACTTC
TRBJ2-2,NA,TRBV25-1,NA,CASSEFSADPSTGELFF,TGTGCCAGCAGTGAATTCTCCGCGGACCCTAGCACCGGGGAGCTGTTTTTT
TRBJ1-2,NA,TRBV27,NA,CASSFLWGAGKDGYTF,TGTGCCAGCAGTTTTTTATGGGGCGCAGGGAAGGATGGCTACACCTTC
TRBJ2-1,NA,TRBV20-1,few,CSARDGDSYNEQFF,TGCAGTGCTAGAGATGGGGACTCTTACAATGAGCAGTTCTTC
TRBJ1-1,TRBD1,TRBV12-5,NA,CASGSPISRDRDTEAFF,TGTGCTAGTGGTTCCCCTATCTCCCGGGACAGAGACACTGAAGCTTTCTTT
TRBJ1-5,NA,TRBV12-2,NA,CASRLGAGQINQPQHF,TGTGCAAGTCGCTTAGGGGCGGGACAGATCAATCAGCCCCAGCATTTT
TRBJ1-4,NA,TRBV5-6,NA,CASKKGATNEKLFF,TGTGCCAGCAAGAAAGGAGCAACTAATGAAAAACTGTTTTTT
TRBJ2-5,NA,TRBV15,few,CATSRVPVGGETQYF,TGTGCCACCAGCAGAGTCCCCGTTGGAGGGGAGACCCAGTACTTC
TRBJ1-6,NA,TRBV4-2,NA,CASSQDQGSYNSPLHF,TGTGCCAGCAGCCAAGATCAGGGGTCCTATAATTCACCCCTCCACTTT
TRBJ1-1,TRBD1,TRBV20-1,NA,CSTGRTGSMNTEAFF,TGCAGTACTGGTAGGACAGGCTCCATGAACACTGAAGCTTTCTTT
TRBJ2-5,NA,TRBV20-1,NA,CSARALEGLETQYF,TGCAGTGCTAGAGCCCTAGAGGGGTTAGAGACCCAGTACTTC
TRBJ2-6,NA,TRBV28,few,CASSLPGESGANVLTF,TGTGCCAGCAGTTTGCCAGGAGAGTCTGGGGCCAACGTCCTGACTTTC
TRBJ2-5,TRBD2,TRBV25-1,NA,CASSASLTGTSLETQYF,TGTGCCAGCAGTGCTTCCCTCACCGGGACTAGCTTGGAGACCCAGTACTTC
TRBJ1-2,NA,TRBV25-1,once,CASSRTAANYGHTF,TGTGCCAGCAGTCGGACAGCCGCTAACTATGGCCACACCTTC
TRBJ2-3,NA,TRBV4-2,NA,CASSHISGGSADTQYF,TGTGCCAGCAGCCATATCTCCGGGGGATCCGCAGATACGCAGTATTTT
TRBJ2-1,NA,TRBV5-1,few,CASSLDTRPRNEQFF,TGCGCCAGCAGCTTGGACACCCGCCCGAGGAATGAGCAGTTCTTC
TRBJ2-3,TRBD2,TRBV6-1,few,CASSEGLALSTDTQYF,TGTGCCAGCAGTGAGGGACTAGCGCTTAGCACAGATACGCAGTATTTT
TRBJ2-2,NA,TRBV11-3,NA,CASSLGAGSGELFF,TGTGCCAGCAGCTTAGGGGCCGGGTCCGGGGAGCTGTTTTTT
TRBJ2-5,NA,TRBV6-5,NA,CASSYRGPQTQYF,TGTGCCAGCAGTTACCGGGGGCCGCAGACCCAGTACTTC
TRBJ2-7,NA,TRBV21-1,few,CASISHGTAREQYF,TGTGCCAGCATCAGTCACGGGACAGCTCGTGAGCAGTACTTC
TRBJ2-3,NA,TRBV20-1,few,CSARAPGLLTDTQYF,TGCAGTGCTAGAGCCCCGGGACTCCTCACAGATACGCAGTATTTT
TRBJ2-1,TRBD2,TRBV20-1,NA,CSAYSGADYNEQFF,TGCAGTGCTTATAGCGGGGCAGATTACAATGAGCAGTTCTTC
TRBJ1-1,NA,TRBV6-5,once,CASSSSYSGHRPEAFF,TGTGCCAGCAGTTCCTCGTACAGCGGACATCGTCCTGAAGCTTTCTTT
TRBJ1-2,NA,TRBV5-1,NA,CASGDSSGDYGYTF,TGCGCCAGCGGCGATTCTTCCGGGGACTATGGCTACACCTTC
TRBJ2-5,NA,TRBV7-9,NA,CASNSEGQPYF,TGTGCCAGCAACTCAGAAGGACAGCCGTACTTC
TRBJ2-1,NA,TRBV6-1,few,CASTNGGSGAFEQFF,TGTGCCAGCACCAACGGAGGTAGCGGAGCATTTGAGCAGTTCTTC
TRBJ2-3,TRBD2,TRBV6-5,NA,CASSYGGGPTDTQYF,TGTGCCAGCAGTTACGGCGGGGGTCCGACGGATACGCAGTATTTT
TRBJ2-5,TRBD2,TRBV10-3,NA,CAISEVPGLAGSGWGSEQYF,TGTGCCATCAGTGAGGTCCCGGGACTAGCGGGATCAGGGTGGGGTAGTGAGCAGTACTTC
TRBJ1-2,NA,TRBV29-1,many,CSVGGTLGGYGYTF,TGCAGCGTTGGAGGGACACTCGGGGGGTATGGCTACACCTTC
TRBJ1-4,NA,TRBV10-3,few,CAISGGQDEKLFF,TGTGCCATCAGCGGGGGGCAGGATGAAAAACTGTTTTTT
TRBJ2-3,NA,TRBV7-9,few,CASSLSRSGETDTQYF,TGTGCCAGCAGCTTATCTCGATCAGGCGAGACAGATACGCAGTATTTT
TRBJ1-1,NA,TRBV2,NA,CASSGIAGGTEAFF,TGTGCCAGCAGTGGTATCGCGGGGGGCACTGAAGCTTTCTTT
TRBJ2-3,NA,TRBV7-9,few,CASSLSGAPADTQYF,TGTGCCAGCAGCTTATCCGGGGCCCCTGCAGATACGCAGTATTTT
TRBJ2-1,TRBD2,TRBV7-2,few,CASSSPRRLAGPYNEQFF,TGTGCCAGCAGCAGTCCCCGAAGACTAGCGGGGCCTTACAATGAGCAGTTCTTC
TRBJ2-1,NA,TRBV5-1,NA,CASKVDTYNEQFF,TGCGCCAGCAAGGTGGACACGTACAATGAGCAGTTCTTC
TRBJ2-3,TRBD2,TRBV2,NA,CASPSQLTSGEDTQYF,TGTGCCAGCCCTAGCCAATTGACTAGCGGGGAAGATACGCAGTATTTT
TRBJ1-1,NA,TRBV2,NA,CASTRGGQNTEAFF,TGTGCCAGCACCCGGGGGGGGCAGAACACTGAAGCTTTCTTT
TRBJ2-2,TRBD2,TRBV20-1,NA,CSARAGTNAGELFF,TGCAGTGCTAGAGCCGGGACTAATGCCGGGGAGCTGTTTTTT
TRBJ2-7,TRBD2,TRBV4-1,NA,CASSPRGEGYNEQYF,TGCGCCAGCAGCCCGCGGGGGGAGGGCTACAATGAGCAGTACTTC
TRBJ1-4,NA,TRBV7-9,NA,CASSPRRHGEGKLFF,TGTGCCAGCAGCCCGAGGCGGCACGGGGAAGGAAAACTGTTTTTT
TRBJ1-2,NA,TRBV2,many,CASSRGERGYTF,TGTGCCAGCAGCAGGGGTGAGAGGGGCTACACCTTC